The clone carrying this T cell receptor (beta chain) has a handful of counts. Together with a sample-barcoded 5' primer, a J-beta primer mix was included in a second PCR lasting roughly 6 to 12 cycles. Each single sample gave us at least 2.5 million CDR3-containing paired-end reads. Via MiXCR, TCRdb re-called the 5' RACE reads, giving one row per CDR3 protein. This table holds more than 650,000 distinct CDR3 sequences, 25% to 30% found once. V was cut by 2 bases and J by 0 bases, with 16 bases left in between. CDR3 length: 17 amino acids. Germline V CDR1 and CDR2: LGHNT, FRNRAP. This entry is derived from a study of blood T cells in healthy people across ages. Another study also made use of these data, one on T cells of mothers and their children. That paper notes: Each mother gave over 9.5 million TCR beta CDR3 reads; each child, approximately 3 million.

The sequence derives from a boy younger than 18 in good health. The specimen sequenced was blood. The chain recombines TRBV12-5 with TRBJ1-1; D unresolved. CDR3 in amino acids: CASGLFPGISMNTEAFF. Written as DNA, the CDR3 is TGTGCTAGTGGTTTGTTCCCCGGGATTTCTATGAACACTGAAGCTTTCTTT.